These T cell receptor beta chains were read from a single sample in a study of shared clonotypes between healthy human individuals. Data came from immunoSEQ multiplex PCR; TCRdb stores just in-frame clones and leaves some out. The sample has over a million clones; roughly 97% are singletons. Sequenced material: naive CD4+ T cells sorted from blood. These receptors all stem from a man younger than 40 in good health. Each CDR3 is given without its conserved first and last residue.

CDR3aa: ASSQESAHMAQY
v_gene: TRBV4-1

CDR3aa: ASSARTSGTYEQY
v_gene: TRBV9

CDR3aa: AISELGLAGVNTGELF
v_gene: TRBV10-3

CDR3aa: ASSRRGNQETQY
v_gene: TRBV7-2

CDR3aa: ASSFGGRYEQY
v_gene: TRBV5-5

CDR3aa: ASSRARGASDTQY
v_gene: TRBV4-3

CDR3aa: ASSLARSVAGDWVQETQY
v_gene: TRBV5-4

CDR3aa: ASSPGPQREQY
v_gene: TRBV11-3

CDR3aa: ASSIRTSGRTDGELF
v_gene: TRBV19

CDR3aa: ATSREGPRRDEAF
v_gene: TRBV15

CDR3aa: ATSTRLAGGLDTQY
v_gene: TRBV15

CDR3aa: AWSVGTGVYEQY
v_gene: TRBV30

CDR3aa: ASSLLRGLRSNQPQH
v_gene: TRBV28

CDR3aa: ASSRLAGGDYEQY
v_gene: TRBV4-3

CDR3aa: ASSVGLAGGPSYNEQF
v_gene: TRBV9

CDR3aa: ASSLMAGGADTQY
v_gene: TRBV7-8

CDR3aa: ASSSKTGERNTEAF
v_gene: TRBV6-5

CDR3aa: AISEFQTAALITDTQY
v_gene: TRBV10-3